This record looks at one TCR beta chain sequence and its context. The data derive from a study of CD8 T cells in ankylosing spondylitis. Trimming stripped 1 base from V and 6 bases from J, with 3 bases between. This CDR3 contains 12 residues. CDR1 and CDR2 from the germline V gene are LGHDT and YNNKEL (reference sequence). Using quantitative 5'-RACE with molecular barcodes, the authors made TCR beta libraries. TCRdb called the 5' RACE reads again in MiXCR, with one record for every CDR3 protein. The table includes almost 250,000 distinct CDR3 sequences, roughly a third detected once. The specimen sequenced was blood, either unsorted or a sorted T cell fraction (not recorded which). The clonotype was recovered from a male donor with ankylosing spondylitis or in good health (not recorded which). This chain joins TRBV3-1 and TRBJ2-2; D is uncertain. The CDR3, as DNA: TGTGCCAGCAGCCAAGTATCCGGGGAGCTGTTTTTT. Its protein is CASSQVSGELFF.